This TCR beta chain emerged from a study of T cell clonotyping in hematopoietic cell transplantation. Concerning this clone itself: Antigen specificity is unknown.

CDR3 length: 16 residues. Trimming at V came to 10 bases and at J to 1 base, leaving 12 bases not matched to a gene. The germline V gene encodes CDR1 MNHEY and CDR2 SMNVEV (reference sequence). The data were produced by immunoSEQ multiplex PCR, yet TCRdb's version contains in-frame clones alone and is incomplete. The sample gives approximately 41,000 clones, roughly 85% of which show up once; about 3% is in the top ten. Whole-study findings and limits: Recipient TCR diversity dropped after transplant; expanded clonotypes rose from day 30 to 180.

The sample's time point: recipient sample about 28 days before transplant, after cytoreduction. This clonotype originated in a man aged 55 to 70 with acute myeloid leukemia. Some clones in this sample may be carry-over from other donors' samples. The genes are TRBV27 and TRBJ1-1; TRBD1 agrees at 10 bases. The material sequenced was peripheral blood mononuclear cells, taken before stem cell transplant. The CDR3 sequence is CATKTGGASTNTEAFF. DNA of the CDR3: TGTGCCACCAAGACAGGGGGCGCATCTACGAACACTGAAGCTTTCTTT.